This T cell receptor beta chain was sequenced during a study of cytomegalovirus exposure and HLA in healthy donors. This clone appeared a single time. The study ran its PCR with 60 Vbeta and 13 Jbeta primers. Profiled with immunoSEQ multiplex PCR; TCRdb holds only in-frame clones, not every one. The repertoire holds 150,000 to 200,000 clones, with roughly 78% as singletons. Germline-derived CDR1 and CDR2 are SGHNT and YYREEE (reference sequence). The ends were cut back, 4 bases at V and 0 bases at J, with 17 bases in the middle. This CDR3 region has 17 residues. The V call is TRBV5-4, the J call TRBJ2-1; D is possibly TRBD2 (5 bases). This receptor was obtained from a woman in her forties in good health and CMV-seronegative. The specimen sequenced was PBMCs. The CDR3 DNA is TGTGCCAGCAGCCAGGAGGCGTGGCGGAGCTCCTACAATGAGCAGTTCTTC. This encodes CASSQEAWRSSYNEQFF.